This passage covers 7 T cell receptor beta chains from one sample sequenced in a study of CD8 T cells in ankylosing spondylitis. Study-wide results and caveats: Blood from ankylosing spondylitis patients appeared to carry a characteristic eight-variant TCR beta motif.

These receptors are not linked to any known antigen. MiXCR was run by TCRdb on the 5' RACE reads, yielding one entry per CDR3 protein. The sample has fewer than 400,000 distinct CDR3 sequences, approximately 8% seen once. The sample was blood, either unsorted or a sorted T cell fraction (not recorded which). The origin of the receptors is a male donor with ankylosing spondylitis.

The chain uses TRBV24-1 and TRBJ2-7; 7 nucleotides line up with TRBD1. The V and J ends lost 4 bases and 2 bases, in that order; junction bases with no gene match: 4. Germline V CDR1 and CDR2: KGHDR, SFDVKD. The CDR3 extends over 14 amino acids. The CDR3 reads CATSETGTAYEQYF. Written as DNA, the CDR3 is TGTGCCACCAGTGAGACCGGGACAGCCTACGAGCAGTACTTC.

A word on this clonotype: The junction differs from germline at one of its ends, possibly a read error. Here the CDR3 DNA reads TGTGCCAGCAGCTTGCCAAGCTACAATGACCAGTTCTTC. Residues: CASSLPSYNDQFF. The V and J genes are TRBV5-6 and TRBJ2-1, with D hard to call. This CDR3 is 13 amino acids long. Per the germline V gene, CDR1 is SGHDT and CDR2 is YYEEEE.

This clonotype was detected many times. The rearrangement links TRBV19 to TRBJ1-1; D not certain. Trimming cost V 0 bases and J 1 base, with 9 bases left between them. The CDR3 is 15 amino acids. CDR1 is LNHDA and CDR2 is SQIVND in the germline V gene (reference sequence). The CDR3 DNA reads TGTGCCAGTAGTATAGATCTCTGGGGGAACACTGAAGCTTTCTTT. Its translation is CASSIDLWGNTEAFF.

The chain employs TRBV21-1 and TRBJ2-5; the table's D call, TRBD1, was not checked against the DNA. TRBV21-1 is an annotated pseudogene. The CDR3 spans 17 residues. The CDR3 DNA reads as TGTGCCAGCAGCAAAGCGCCGGGACAGGAGATCCAAGAGACCCAGTACTTC. Its translation: CASSKAPGQEIQETQYF.

This clonotype has ten or more counts. The V gene is TRBV6-1, the J gene TRBJ2-1, with 10 bases that match TRBD2. The CDR3 consists of 17 residues. V gave up 6 bases and J gave up 8 bases; unmatched junction bases: 16. Looked up from germline, CDR1 is MNHNS and CDR2 is SASEGT. CDR3 loop: CASSLGLAGGFPHEQFF. CDR3 sequence (DNA): TGTGCCAGCAGCCTAGGATTAGCGGGAGGCTTCCCTCATGAGCAGTTCTTC.

V usage is TRBV7-2 and J usage is TRBJ2-7; 9 bases fit TRBD1. The CDR3 totals 14 residues. After removal of 5 bases from V and 5 bases from J, the junction contained 7 bases not matched to a gene. The germline gives CDR1 SGHTA, CDR2 FQGNSA. CDR3 protein: CASSRRDRAHEQYF. DNA of the CDR3: TGTGCCAGCAGCCGCCGGGACAGGGCCCACGAGCAGTACTTC.

This clonotype was observed a handful of times. This chain links TRBV5-1 with TRBJ2-7; 12 positions match TRBD2. Germline V lookup: CDR1 SGHRS, CDR2 YFSETQ. V lost 0 bases to trimming and J lost 0 bases; unmatched junction nucleotides: 7. CDR3 length: 18 amino acids. The CDR3 sequence: CASSLVLAGGRSSYEQYF. The CDR3 DNA follows: TGCGCCAGCAGCTTGGTTCTAGCGGGAGGGAGGAGCTCCTACGAGCAGTACTTC.